This entry is about one TCR beta chain. Its cognate antigen is unknown. This entry comes from a study of radiotherapy plus CTLA-4 blockade in lung cancer. Only in-frame clones appear in the TCRdb table, and some are missing; sequencing was by immunoSEQ multiplex PCR. The data hold approximately 75,000 clones, with roughly 75% observed a single time. Study-level findings and limits: An expansion of tumor-derived TCR clones occurred in blood after radiotherapy plus ipilimumab.

The TCR was taken from a human donor with non-small cell lung cancer who had a complete response to radiotherapy plus ipilimumab. Sequencing was performed on peripheral blood, taken from a patient treated with radiotherapy plus ipilimumab.

The CDR3 bases are TGTGCCAGCAGTTACGGGGATGGCTACACCTTC. It encodes CASSYGDGYTF. The V call is TRBV6-5, the J call TRBJ1-2; D unresolved. CDR1 MNHEY and CDR2 SVGAGI come from the germline V gene. The CDR3 contains 11 residues. The V gene lost 2 bases and the J gene lost 6 bases, with 4 bases spanning the gap.